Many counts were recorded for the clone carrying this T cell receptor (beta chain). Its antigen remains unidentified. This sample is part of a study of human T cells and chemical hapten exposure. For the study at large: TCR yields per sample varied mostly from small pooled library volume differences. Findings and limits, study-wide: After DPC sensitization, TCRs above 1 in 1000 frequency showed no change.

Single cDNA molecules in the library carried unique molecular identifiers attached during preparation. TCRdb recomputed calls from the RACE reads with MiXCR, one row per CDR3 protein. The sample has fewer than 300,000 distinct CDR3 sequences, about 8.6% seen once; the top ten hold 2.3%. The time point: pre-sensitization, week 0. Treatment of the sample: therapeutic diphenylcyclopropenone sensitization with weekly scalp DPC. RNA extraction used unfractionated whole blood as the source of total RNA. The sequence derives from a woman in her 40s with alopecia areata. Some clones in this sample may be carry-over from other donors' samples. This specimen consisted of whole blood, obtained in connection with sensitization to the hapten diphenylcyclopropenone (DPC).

The CDR3 here is CSVDAGGYNEQFF. For the CDR3, the DNA is TGCAGCGTTGACGCGGGAGGCTACAATGAGCAGTTCTTC. V is TRBV29-1 and J is TRBJ2-1, with 8 bases fitting TRBD2. Germline V gene sequence: CDR1 SQVTM, CDR2 ANQGSEA. CDR3 length: 13 amino acids. Trimming took 3 bases from V and 3 from J; bases not matched to a gene: 1.